These T cell receptor beta chains were read from a single sample in a study of cytomegalovirus exposure and HLA in healthy donors. Data came from immunoSEQ multiplex PCR; TCRdb stores just in-frame clones and leaves some out. The sample has 160,000 or so clones; roughly 91% are singletons. Sequenced sample: PBMCs. Receptors were obtained from a man between 18 and 29 years old in good health and CMV-seronegative. The CDR3 runs from the conserved cysteine through the conserved F or W. A D gene is named only where the DNA matches it firmly. The listing skips clone size in some rows; elsewhere it reads once, few, many or a size class.

clone size,J gene,CDR3 length,V gene,D gene,CDR3 DNA,CDR3 protein
NA,TRBJ1-5,13,TRBV27,NA,TGTGCCAGCAAACAGGGCGGCAATCAGCCCCAGCATTTT,CASKQGGNQPQHF
once,TRBJ2-7,16,TRBV5-4,NA,TGTGCCAGCAGCTTGGATAACCCAAGGGGGAACTACGAGCAGTACTTC,CASSLDNPRGNYEQYF
NA,TRBJ2-2,13,TRBV16,NA,TGTGCCAGCAGCCGAAGGGGCACCGGGGAGCTGTTTTTT,CASSRRGTGELFF
NA,TRBJ1-1,13,TRBV5-1,NA,TGCGCCAGCACCCAGCAGGGGAACACTGAAGCTTTCTTT,CASTQQGNTEAFF
NA,TRBJ2-7,15,TRBV28,TRBD2,TGTGCCAGCATTGAGGGGACTAGCCGGGGTGTCGAGCAGTACTTC,CASIEGTSRGVEQYF
NA,TRBJ1-3,15,TRBV10-3,TRBD1,TGTGCCATCAGTCACACGACAGGGGGCAGAAACACCATATATTTT,CAISHTTGGRNTIYF
NA,TRBJ2-2,15,TRBV7-9,NA,TGTGCCAGCAGCTTAGTGGACGGGGACACCGGGGAGCTGTTTTTT,CASSLVDGDTGELFF
NA,TRBJ1-1,14,TRBV5-1,NA,TGCGCCAGCAGCTTGGCTACGGGGGACACTGAAGCTTTCTTT,CASSLATGDTEAFF
NA,TRBJ1-2,16,TRBV19,NA,TGTGCCAGTAGTATCACAGGGAGAGAACTCAACTATGGCTACACCTTC,CASSITGRELNYGYTF
NA,TRBJ1-5,14,TRBV18,TRBD1,TGTGCCAGCTCAGCTAGGACAGGGGATCAGCCCCAGCATTTT,CASSARTGDQPQHF
NA,TRBJ2-1,13,TRBV7-6,NA,TGTGCCAGCAGCTTTGGTGGGGACAATGAGCGGTTCTTC,CASSFGGDNERFF
NA,TRBJ2-7,19,TRBV18,TRBD2,TGTGCCAGCTCATCCTGGACTAGCCGGAACAAGTATGGTGACTACGAGCAGTACTTC,CASSSWTSRNKYGDYEQYF
NA,TRBJ2-1,15,TRBV5-6,NA,TGTGCCAGCAGCGGGTCGGGGTCGTATTACAATGAGCAGTTCTTC,CASSGSGSYYNEQFF
NA,TRBJ2-7,15,TRBV5-1,TRBD2,TGCGCCAGCATCAAGAGCGGGGCCTACTCCTACGAGCAGTACTTC,CASIKSGAYSYEQYF
NA,TRBJ2-2,15,TRBV5-1,TRBD1,TGCGCCAGCAGCCCCTCGGGACAGGGCGTCGGGGAGCTGTTTTTT,CASSPSGQGVGELFF
NA,TRBJ2-4,16,TRBV27,NA,TGTGCCAGCAGTTTACGGGCAGGGTTTTCAGGAAACATTCAGTACTTC,CASSLRAGFSGNIQYF
NA,TRBJ2-7,14,TRBV29-1,NA,TGCAGCGTTGGATGGCATCGAGGAATCCACGAGCAGTACTTC,CSVGWHRGIHEQYF
NA,TRBJ2-7,14,TRBV5-6,TRBD2,TGTGCCAGCAGCTTGTCTAGCGGCCCAGGGGAGCAGTACTTC,CASSLSSGPGEQYF
NA,TRBJ2-5,16,TRBV6-6,TRBD2,TGTGCCAGCACCCGAGGGACTAGCGGGGGAGAAGAGACCCAGTACTTC,CASTRGTSGGEETQYF
NA,TRBJ1-1,13,TRBV4-2,NA,TGTGCCAGCAGCCAAGGAAAGCCGGCTGAAGCTTTCTTT,CASSQGKPAEAFF
NA,TRBJ2-7,14,TRBV11-2,TRBD2,TGTGCCAGCAGACTAGCGGGGGTAAGCTACGAGCAGTACTTC,CASRLAGVSYEQYF
NA,TRBJ1-2,15,TRBV10-2,TRBD1,TGCGCCAGCAGTGCAGGGGGACTCCACTACTATGGCTACACCTTC,CASSAGGLHYYGYTF
NA,TRBJ2-5,16,TRBV4-2,TRBD1,TGTGCCAGCAGCCAAGATCGAGGGACAGGGGACGAGACCCAGTACTTC,CASSQDRGTGDETQYF
once,TRBJ1-6,16,TRBV6-6,NA,TGTGCCAGCAGTCCCTTGGGGGGGGCGGAAGGATCACCCCTCCACTTT,CASSPLGGAEGSPLHF
NA,TRBJ2-5,14,TRBV6-5,NA,TGTGCCAGCAGTTACGCTGAGGGCCAAGAGACCCAGTACTTC,CASSYAEGQETQYF
few,TRBJ1-6,13,TRBV2,NA,TGTGCCACAAAGACGGAGAATAATTCACCCCTCCACTTT,CATKTENNSPLHF
once,TRBJ2-1,14,TRBV6-1,TRBD1,TGTGCCAGCAGTGCCTGGACAGGGGATGGTGAGCAGTTCTTC,CASSAWTGDGEQFF
few,TRBJ1-2,15,TRBV7-9,NA,TGTGCCAGCAGCTTAGAAATTCTCCGCGGCGAAGGCTACACCTTC,CASSLEILRGEGYTF
NA,TRBJ2-7,17,TRBV28,TRBD2,TGTGCCAGCAGTTTACCCAATCAGACAGCGGGGAACTACGAGCAGTACTTC,CASSLPNQTAGNYEQYF
NA,TRBJ2-7,16,TRBV5-1,TRBD2,TGCGCCAGCAGCTCGGGCGCGACTAGCGGCTCCTACGAGCAGTACTTC,CASSSGATSGSYEQYF
NA,TRBJ1-2,13,TRBV14,NA,TGTGCCAGCAGCCTAAGACTGCTCGGTGGCTACACCTTC,CASSLRLLGGYTF